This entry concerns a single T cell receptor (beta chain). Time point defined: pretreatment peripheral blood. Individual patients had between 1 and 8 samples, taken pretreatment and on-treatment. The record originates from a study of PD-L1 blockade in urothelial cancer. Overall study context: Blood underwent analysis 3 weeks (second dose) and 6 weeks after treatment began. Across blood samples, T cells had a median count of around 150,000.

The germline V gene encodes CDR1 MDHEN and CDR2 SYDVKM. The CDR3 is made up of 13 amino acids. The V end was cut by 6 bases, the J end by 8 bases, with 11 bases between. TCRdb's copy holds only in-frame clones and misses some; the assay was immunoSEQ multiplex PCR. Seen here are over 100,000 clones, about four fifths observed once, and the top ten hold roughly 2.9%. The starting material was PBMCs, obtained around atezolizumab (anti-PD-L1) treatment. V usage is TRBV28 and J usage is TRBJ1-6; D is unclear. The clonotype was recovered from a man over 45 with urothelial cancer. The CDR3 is CASSLPPHSPLHF. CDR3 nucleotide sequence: TGTGCCAGCAGCCTCCCCCCCCATTCACCCCTCCACTTT. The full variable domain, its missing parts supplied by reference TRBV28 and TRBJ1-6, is DVKVTQSSRYLVKRTGEKVFLECVQDMDHENMFWYRQDPGLGLRLIYFSYDVKMKEKGDIPEGYSVSREKKERFSLILESASTNQTSMYLCASSLPPHSPLHFGNGTRLTVT.